Shown below are 17 T cell receptor beta chains from a single sample sequenced in a study of blood T cell repertoires in COVID-19. Repertoires were generated with immunoSEQ multiplex PCR, while TCRdb's copy carries only in-frame clones and drops some. Of over 200,000 clones listed, around nine tenths are singletons. Sequences were obtained from peripheral blood. The source is a man aged 35 to 55 who had recovered from COVID-19.

The genes are TRBV7-8 and TRBJ1-1, with 7 bases lining up with TRBD1. Germline V gene data show CDR1 as SGHVS and CDR2 as FQNEAQ. The length of the CDR3 is 14 residues. V lost 5 bases to trimming and J lost 0 bases; unmatched junction nucleotides: 3. CDR3 sequence (DNA): TGTGCCAGCAGCGGGGGACAGATGAACACTGAAGCTTTCTTT. Its protein is CASSGGQMNTEAFF.

The CDR3 loop is CASSQDPREQYF. The CDR3 region has the DNA TGCGCCAGCAGCCAAGATCCCAGGGAGCAGTACTTC. The V call is TRBV4-3, the J call TRBJ2-7, with D unclear. The CDR3 spans 12 residues. Trimming removed 0 bases at V and 7 bases at J, with 7 bases between. Germline V CDR1 and CDR2: LGHNA, YSLEER.

The rearrangement joins TRBV4-3 to TRBJ2-1; 9 nucleotides match TRBD2. Trimming cost V 2 bases and J 10 bases; bases outside gene matches: 3. This CDR3 comprises 13 residues. Germline V CDR1 and CDR2: LGHNA, YSLEER. This CDR3 reads CASSQQTSGEQFF. Written as DNA, the CDR3 is TGCGCCAGCAGCCAACAAACTAGCGGGGAGCAGTTCTTC.

The rearrangement links TRBV14 to TRBJ2-1; perhaps TRBD2 as D (7 bases). Trimming left V 7 bases short and J 12 bases short, with 19 bases between. This CDR3 spans 13 amino acids. Germline-derived CDR1 and CDR2 are SGHDN and FVKESK. The CDR3 sequence is CASTPTEGGVQFF. CDR3 DNA sequence: TGTGCCAGCACCCCAACAGAGGGGGGGGTGCAGTTCTTC.

The chain couples TRBV4-3 to TRBJ2-4; D may be TRBD2 (5 bases). Per the germline V gene, CDR1 is LGHNA and CDR2 is YSLEER. V was cut by 0 bases and J by 2 bases, with 26 bases left in between. This CDR3 region has 21 residues. This CDR3 reads CASSQEVRGGWSGGTKNIQYF. CDR3 in DNA: TGCGCCAGCAGCCAAGAGGTCCGAGGAGGCTGGTCGGGCGGCACCAAAAACATTCAGTACTTC.

The rearrangement uses TRBV2 and TRBJ2-5; D may be TRBD2 (6 bases). Germline CDR1 and CDR2: SNHLY and FYNNEI. The V end lost 6 bases, the J end lost 2 bases, and 16 bases lay between the germline ends. The CDR3 sequence is 15 residues long. CDR3 nucleotide sequence: TGTGCCAGCAGCCCCCACCGCGGGGCACAAGAGACCCAGTACTTC. It translates to CASSPHRGAQETQYF.

The rearrangement uses TRBV4-2 and TRBJ2-2; 8 positions agree with TRBD1. The trim removed 1 base at V and 0 bases at J, leaving 4 bases unmatched. The CDR3 runs to 17 residues. The V gene's germline CDR1 is LGHNA and CDR2 YNFKEQ. In nucleotides, the CDR3 is TGTGCCAGCAGCCAAGGAACAGGGGGTGCGAACACCGGGGAGCTGTTTTTT. Protein product: CASSQGTGGANTGELFF.

The chain uses TRBV5-4 and TRBJ1-6; perhaps TRBD1 as D (6 bases). This CDR3 has 15 amino acids. Germline-derived CDR1 and CDR2 are SGHNT and YYREEE (reference sequence). The ends were cut back, 5 bases at V and 5 bases at J, with 14 bases in the middle. The CDR3 DNA sequence: TGTGCCAGCAGACCAGGGGACATGAATAATTCACCCCTCCACTTT. Its protein product is CASRPGDMNNSPLHF.

This clone came up a few times. The chain carries TRBV19 and TRBJ2-2, with D perhaps TRBD1 (7 bases). This CDR3 spans 14 amino acids. Germline-derived CDR1 and CDR2 are LNHDA and SQIVND (reference sequence). V lost 7 bases to trimming and J lost 6 bases, with 15 bases between them. The CDR3 protein is CASKEGAAAGELFF. CDR3 nucleotides: TGTGCCAGTAAGGAGGGGGCGGCGGCCGGGGAGCTGTTTTTT.

This rearrangement joins TRBV7-9 to TRBJ2-5; D is ambiguous. From germline, CDR1 is SEHNR and CDR2 FQNEAQ (reference sequence). The ends were cut back, 7 bases at V and 4 bases at J, with 13 bases in the middle. The CDR3 length is 13 residues. CDR3 residues: CASTPLARETQYF. For the CDR3, the DNA is TGTGCCAGCACCCCTTTAGCTCGAGAGACCCAGTACTTC.

V and J are TRBV4-3 and TRBJ1-2; 9 bases line up with TRBD1. Per germline, CDR1 LGHNA and CDR2 YSLEER. The CDR3 runs 13 residues. V shed 3 bases and J 4 bases; nucleotides not matched to a gene: 0. CDR3: CASSQTGGYGYTF. In DNA, the CDR3 is TGCGCCAGCAGCCAGACAGGGGGCTATGGCTACACCTTC.

This clone appeared many times. This chain uses TRBV30 with TRBJ2-5; 9 positions agree with TRBD2. The CDR3 sequence is 14 residues long. Germline V gene data show CDR1 as GTSNPN and CDR2 as SVGIG (reference sequence). V dropped 0 bases and J dropped 11; count of bases not matched to a gene: 10. The CDR3 DNA follows: TGTGCCTGGAGTGTACTAGGCGGGAGGGTTCAGCAGTACTTC. This encodes CAWSVLGGRVQQYF.

On this clone itself: Other DNA sequences within the sample encode an identical CDR3. V and J are TRBV11-3 and TRBJ2-3, with 8 nucleotides matching TRBD2. The V gene's germline CDR1 is SGHNT and CDR2 YENEEA. This CDR3 has 15 amino acids. With V trimmed by 4 bases and J by 3 bases, 6 bases remained unmatched. The CDR3 here is CASSSGTSGTDTQYF. The CDR3 region has the DNA TGTGCCAGCAGCTCCGGGACTAGTGGTACAGATACGCAGTATTTT.

This chain links TRBV7-8 with TRBJ2-2, with TRBD2 as a possible D gene (6 bases). The CDR3 sequence is 16 residues long. CDR1 and CDR2 from the germline V gene are SGHVS and FQNEAQ. Trimming took 0 bases from V and 3 from J, leaving 11 bases between them. CDR3 residues: CASSLAYGGHTGELFF. For the CDR3, the DNA is TGTGCCAGCAGCTTAGCTTACGGGGGTCACACCGGGGAGCTGTTTTTT.

This rearrangement joins TRBV7-9 to TRBJ1-1; TRBD1 matches 7 bases. CDR1 is SEHNR and CDR2 is FQNEAQ in the germline V gene (reference sequence). Unmatched junction bases numbered 10, after V lost 5 bases and J lost 4 bases. There are 15 residues in the CDR3. DNA of the CDR3: TGTGCCAGCAGCCCAATCCTGGGACAGCTCACTGAAGCTTTCTTT. Amino acid sequence: CASSPILGQLTEAFF.

The genes are TRBV6-5 and TRBJ1-1, with 8 bases matching TRBD1. This CDR3 has 12 residues. Unmatched junction bases numbered 1, after V lost 2 bases and J lost 8 bases. Germline CDR1 reads MNHEY; CDR2 reads SVGAGI. CDR3 sequence (DNA): TGTGCCAGCAGTTACCGGACAGGGGAAGCTTTCTTT. This translates into CASSYRTGEAFF.

The DNA for the CDR3 is TGTGCCAGCGCCCAGGAGGCCCGCTATGGCTACACCTTC. Amino acids: CASAQEARYGYTF. The chain is built from TRBV6-6 and TRBJ1-2; D ambiguous. Germline V gene data show CDR1 as MNHNY and CDR2 as SVGAGI (reference sequence). V gave up 8 bases and J gave up 4 bases, with 14 bases separating them. This CDR3 has 13 amino acids.